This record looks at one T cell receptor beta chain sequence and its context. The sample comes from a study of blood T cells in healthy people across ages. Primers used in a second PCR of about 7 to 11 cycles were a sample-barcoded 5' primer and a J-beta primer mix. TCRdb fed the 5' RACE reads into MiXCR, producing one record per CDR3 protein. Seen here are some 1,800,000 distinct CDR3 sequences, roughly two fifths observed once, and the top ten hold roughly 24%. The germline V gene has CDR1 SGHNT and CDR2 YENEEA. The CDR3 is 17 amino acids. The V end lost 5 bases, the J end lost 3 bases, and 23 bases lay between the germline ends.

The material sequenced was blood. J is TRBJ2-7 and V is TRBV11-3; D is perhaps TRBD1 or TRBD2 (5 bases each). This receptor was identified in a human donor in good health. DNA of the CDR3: TGTGCCAGCAGCCGAGTCGCACCGGGACGGAGCCTCTACGAGCAGTACTTC. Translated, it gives CASSRVAPGRSLYEQYF. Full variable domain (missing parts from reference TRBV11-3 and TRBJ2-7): EAGVVQSPRYKIIEKKQPVAFWCNPISGHNTLYWYLQNLGQGPELLIRYENEEAVDDSQLPKDRFSAERLKGVDSTLKIQPAELGDSAVYLCASSRVAPGRSLYEQYFGPGTRLTVT.